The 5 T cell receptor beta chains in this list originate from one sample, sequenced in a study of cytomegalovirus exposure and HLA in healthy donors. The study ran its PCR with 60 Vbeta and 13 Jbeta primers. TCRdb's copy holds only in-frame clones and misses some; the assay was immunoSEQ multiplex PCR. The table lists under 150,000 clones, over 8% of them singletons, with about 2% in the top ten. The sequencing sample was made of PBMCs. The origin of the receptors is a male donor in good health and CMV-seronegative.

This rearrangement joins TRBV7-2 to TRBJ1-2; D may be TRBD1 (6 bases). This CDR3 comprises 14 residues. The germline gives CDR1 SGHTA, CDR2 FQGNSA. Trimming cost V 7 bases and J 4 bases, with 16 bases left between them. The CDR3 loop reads CASTSPGHIYGYTF. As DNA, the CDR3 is TGTGCCAGCACCAGCCCGGGACATATCTATGGCTACACCTTC.

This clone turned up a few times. CDR3 loop: CASISQGTSGRAEQFF. The CDR3 DNA follows: TGTGCCAGCATCTCCCAGGGGACTAGCGGGAGGGCAGAGCAGTTCTTC. The chain links TRBV7-2 to TRBJ2-1, with 16 bases fitting TRBD2. Germline loops: CDR1 SGHTA, CDR2 FQGNSA. The CDR3 runs 16 residues. J was trimmed by 10 bases and V by 7 bases; bases with no gene match: 10.

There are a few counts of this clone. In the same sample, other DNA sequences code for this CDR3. The CDR3 loop is CASSVGTGGTEAFF. CDR3 coding DNA: TGTGCCAGCAGCGTCGGGACAGGGGGAACTGAAGCTTTCTTT. This chain joins TRBV9 and TRBJ1-1; 11 nucleotides match TRBD1. The CDR3 totals 14 residues. Germline-derived CDR1 and CDR2 are SGDLS and YYNGEE. V was clipped by 2 bases and J by 5 bases; unmatched bases: 2.

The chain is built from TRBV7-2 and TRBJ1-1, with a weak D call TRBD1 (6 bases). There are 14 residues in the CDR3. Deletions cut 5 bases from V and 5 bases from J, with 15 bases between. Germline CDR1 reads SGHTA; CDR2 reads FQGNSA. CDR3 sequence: CASSPEQGRTEAFF. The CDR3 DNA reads TGTGCCAGCAGCCCAGAACAGGGTCGAACTGAAGCTTTCTTT.

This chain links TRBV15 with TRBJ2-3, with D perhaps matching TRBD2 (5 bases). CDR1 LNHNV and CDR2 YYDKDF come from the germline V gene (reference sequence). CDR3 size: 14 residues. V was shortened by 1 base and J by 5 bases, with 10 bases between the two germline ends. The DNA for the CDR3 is TGTGCCACCAGCAGAGGAGTCCGGGGAGATACGCAGTATTTT. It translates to CATSRGVRGDTQYF.